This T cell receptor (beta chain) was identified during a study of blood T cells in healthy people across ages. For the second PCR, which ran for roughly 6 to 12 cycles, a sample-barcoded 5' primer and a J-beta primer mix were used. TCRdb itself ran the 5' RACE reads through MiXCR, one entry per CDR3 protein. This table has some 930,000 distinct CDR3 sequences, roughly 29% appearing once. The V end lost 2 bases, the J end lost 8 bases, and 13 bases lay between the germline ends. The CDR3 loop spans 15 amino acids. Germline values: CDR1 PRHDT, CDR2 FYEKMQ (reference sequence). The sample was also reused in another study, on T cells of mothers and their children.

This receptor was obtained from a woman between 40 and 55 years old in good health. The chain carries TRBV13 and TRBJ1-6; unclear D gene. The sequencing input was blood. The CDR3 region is CASSLRSQRYSPLHF. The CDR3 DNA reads TGTGCCAGCAGCTTAAGGTCTCAGCGTTATTCACCCCTCCACTTT.